This is a list of T cell receptor beta chains from one sample in a study of blood T cell repertoires in COVID-19. Here immunoSEQ multiplex PCR was the method, and the copy in TCRdb shows in-frame clones only, minus some. This sample yields under 350,000 clones, of which around 88% are seen a single time; roughly 5% belongs to the top ten. Sequenced: peripheral blood. Source of these receptors: a man aged 40-49 years with acute or convalescent COVID-19. The CDR3 runs from the conserved cysteine through the conserved F or W. Each record gives: V gene, D gene, clone size, J gene, CDR3 DNA, CDR3 protein. D genes are given only for firm matches. Only part of the rows carry a size: once, few, many, or a class if the clone is expanded.

TRBV14,-,few,TRBJ2-7,TGTGCCAGCAGCATAGGAGGGTACTTGCCTGGCGAGCAGTACTTC,CASSIGGYLPGEQYF
TRBV5-1,-,-,TRBJ1-2,TGCGCCAGCAGCTTTAGCGGCTCCTATGGCTACACCTTC,CASSFSGSYGYTF
TRBV5-1,TRBD1,-,TRBJ2-7,TGCGCCAGCAGCTTGGGACGGGACAGGCGGGACGAGCAGTACTTC,CASSLGRDRRDEQYF
TRBV5-1,-,-,TRBJ1-4,TGCGCCAGCAGCCAATCCGGGAATACTGGGGAAAAACTGTTTTTT,CASSQSGNTGEKLFF
TRBV5-1,TRBD1,-,TRBJ1-1,TGCGCCAGCAGCCCGGGACAGGGGGTGAACACTGAAGCTTTCTTT,CASSPGQGVNTEAFF
TRBV5-1,-,-,TRBJ1-2,TGCGCCAGCAGCAAAATGCAGGGGCGTGACTATGGCTACACCTTC,CASSKMQGRDYGYTF
TRBV6-7,-,-,TRBJ1-5,TGTGCCAGCAGTTACATAAGGAGGGGATCTGTTCGCAATCAGCCCCAGCATTTT,CASSYIRRGSVRNQPQHF
TRBV3-1/TRBV3-2,-,-,TRBJ2-1,TGTGCCAGCAGCCGGACCCTCGGGGGCTCCTACAATGAGCAGTTCTTC,CASSRTLGGSYNEQFF
TRBV12-3/TRBV12-4,-,once,TRBJ1-2,TGTGCCAGCAGTTTAGTGGGAGTCTATGGCTACACCTTC,CASSLVGVYGYTF
TRBV15,TRBD1,-,TRBJ1-1,TGTGCCACCAGCCGGGGACAGGGATTCTCTGAAGCTTTCTTT,CATSRGQGFSEAFF
TRBV27,-,-,TRBJ1-1,TGTGCCAGCAGATTTGGGACGGGGGGCGGTGAAGCTTTCTTT,CASRFGTGGGEAFF
TRBV11-3,-,-,TRBJ2-2,TGTGCCAGCAGCTTAGATGGGACAACCGGGGAGCTGTTTTTT,CASSLDGTTGELFF
TRBV12-3/TRBV12-4,-,once,TRBJ1-2,TGTGCCAGCAGTTTAGTGGGAGACTATGGCTACACCTTC,CASSLVGDYGYTF
TRBV2,-,-,TRBJ1-3,TGTGCCAGCAGTTTTTCGACAGTTCTCTCTGGAAACACCATATATTTT,CASSFSTVLSGNTIYF
TRBV29-1,TRBD1,-,TRBJ1-1,TGCAGTCATATTTGGGACAGGGACGGAAGCACTGAAGCTTTCTTT,CSHIWDRDGSTEAFF
TRBV7-2,-,-,TRBJ1-1,TGTGCCAGCAGCCCCCCGGGACTGCCCACTGAAGCTTTCTTT,CASSPPGLPTEAFF
TRBV12-3/TRBV12-4,-,-,TRBJ2-7,TGTGCCAGCAGTTTTGGGCAGTACGAGCAGTACTTC,CASSFGQYEQYF
TRBV27,-,-,TRBJ1-1,TGTGCCAGCAGTTTAGTTGGAGGGAACACTGAAGCTTTCTTT,CASSLVGGNTEAFF
TRBV30,TRBD1,-,TRBJ1-4,TGTGCCTGGAGTGTACGACAGGGGGGAGAAGCTAATGAAAAACTGTTTTTT,CAWSVRQGGEANEKLFF
TRBV18,TRBD1,-,TRBJ1-3,TGTGCCAGCTCACCAGGGACAGGGTCAGGAAACACCATATATTTT,CASSPGTGSGNTIYF
TRBV12-3/TRBV12-4,-,-,TRBJ1-1,TGTGCCAGCAGCCCGGACTTTCCGGAAGCTTTCTTT,CASSPDFPEAFF
TRBV5-1,-,-,TRBJ2-7,TGCGCCAGCAGCTCGTTGCAGGGTGATTCCTACGAGCAGTACTTC,CASSSLQGDSYEQYF